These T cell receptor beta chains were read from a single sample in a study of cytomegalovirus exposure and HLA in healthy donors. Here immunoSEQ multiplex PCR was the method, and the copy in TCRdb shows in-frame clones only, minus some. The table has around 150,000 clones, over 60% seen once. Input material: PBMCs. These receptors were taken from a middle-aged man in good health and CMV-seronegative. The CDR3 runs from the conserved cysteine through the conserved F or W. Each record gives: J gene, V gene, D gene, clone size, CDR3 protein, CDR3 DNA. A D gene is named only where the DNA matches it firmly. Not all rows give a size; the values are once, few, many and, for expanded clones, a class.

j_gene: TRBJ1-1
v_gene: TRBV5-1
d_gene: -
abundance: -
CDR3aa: CASSPGGSEAFF
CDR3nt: TGCGCCAGCAGCCCGGGAGGGTCTGAAGCTTTCTTT

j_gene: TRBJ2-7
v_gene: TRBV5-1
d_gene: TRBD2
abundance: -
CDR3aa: CASSSGTSGGHYEQYF
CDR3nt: TGCGCCAGCAGCTCAGGGACTAGCGGGGGGCACTACGAGCAGTACTTC

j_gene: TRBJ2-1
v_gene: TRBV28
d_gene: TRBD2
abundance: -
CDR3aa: CASKRLAINAQFF
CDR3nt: TGTGCCAGCAAGCGACTAGCCATCAATGCCCAGTTCTTC

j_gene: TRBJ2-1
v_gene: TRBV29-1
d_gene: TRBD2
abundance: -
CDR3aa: CSVALAGGDEQFF
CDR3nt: TGCAGCGTTGCCCTAGCGGGGGGCGATGAGCAGTTCTTC

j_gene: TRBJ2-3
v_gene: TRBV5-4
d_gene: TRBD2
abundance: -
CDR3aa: CASSLDGYRGRGGGDTQYF
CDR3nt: TGTGCCAGCAGCTTGGACGGTTACCGTGGGCGGGGGGGCGGAGATACGCAGTATTTT

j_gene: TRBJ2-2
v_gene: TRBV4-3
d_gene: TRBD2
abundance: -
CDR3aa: CASSQELGLANTGELFF
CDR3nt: TGCGCCAGCAGCCAAGAGCTAGGACTAGCGAACACCGGGGAGCTGTTTTTT

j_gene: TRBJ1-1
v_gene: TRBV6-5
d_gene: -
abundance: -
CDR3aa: CASSYSSVNTEAFF
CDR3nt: TGTGCCAGCAGTTACTCGAGCGTGAACACTGAAGCTTTCTTT

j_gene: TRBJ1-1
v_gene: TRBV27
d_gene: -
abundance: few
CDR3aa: CASSPGGGGTEAFF
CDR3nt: TGTGCCAGCAGTCCAGGCGGCGGGGGCACTGAAGCTTTCTTT

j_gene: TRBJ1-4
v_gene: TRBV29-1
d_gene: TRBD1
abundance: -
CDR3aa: CSVLTGGREKLFF
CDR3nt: TGCAGCGTTTTGACAGGGGGCCGGGAAAAACTGTTTTTT

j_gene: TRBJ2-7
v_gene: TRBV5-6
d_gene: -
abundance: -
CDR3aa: CASSSLTGAYEQYF
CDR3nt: TGTGCCAGCAGCTCCCTGACAGGAGCCTACGAGCAGTACTTC

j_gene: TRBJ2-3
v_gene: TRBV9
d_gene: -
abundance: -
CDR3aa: CASSVDRVFSISTDTQYF
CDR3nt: TGTGCCAGCAGCGTAGACAGGGTCTTTAGCATCAGCACAGATACGCAGTATTTT

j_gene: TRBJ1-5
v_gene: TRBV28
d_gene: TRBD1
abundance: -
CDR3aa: CASSLNRGQPQHF
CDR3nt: TGTGCCAGCAGTTTAAACAGGGGTCAGCCCCAGCATTTT

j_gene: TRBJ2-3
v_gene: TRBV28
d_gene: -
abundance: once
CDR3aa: CASSEGRASTDTQYF
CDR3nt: TGTGCCAGCTCAGAGGGTCGGGCAAGCACAGATACGCAGTATTTT

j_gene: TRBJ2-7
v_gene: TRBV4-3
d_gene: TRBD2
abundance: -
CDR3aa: CASSQGFAGAAPYEQYF
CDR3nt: TGCGCCAGCAGCCAAGGATTCGCGGGAGCCGCCCCCTACGAGCAGTACTTC

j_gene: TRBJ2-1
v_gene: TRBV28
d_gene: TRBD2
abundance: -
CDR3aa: CATQSPGTSGENEQFF
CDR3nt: TGTGCCACCCAATCCCCCGGGACTAGCGGAGAGAATGAGCAGTTCTTC

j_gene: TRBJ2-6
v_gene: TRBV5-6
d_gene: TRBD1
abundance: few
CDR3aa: CASSLPGTGTSGANVLTF
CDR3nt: TGTGCCAGCAGCTTGCCCGGGACAGGCACTTCTGGGGCCAACGTCCTGACTTTC

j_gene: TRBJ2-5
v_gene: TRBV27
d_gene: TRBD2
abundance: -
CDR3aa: CASGSQTGLAGGETQYF
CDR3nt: TGTGCCAGCGGTTCACAAACGGGACTAGCGGGGGGAGAGACCCAGTACTTC

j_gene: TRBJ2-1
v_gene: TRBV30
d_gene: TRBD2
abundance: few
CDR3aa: CAWSKRAGAYNEQFF
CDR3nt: TGTGCCTGGAGCAAGAGAGCGGGGGCATACAATGAGCAGTTCTTC

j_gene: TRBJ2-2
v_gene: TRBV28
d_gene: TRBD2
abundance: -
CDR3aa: CASSSWTSGRALGTGELFF
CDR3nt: TGTGCCAGCAGTTCCTGGACTAGCGGGAGGGCCCTCGGCACCGGGGAGCTGTTTTTT

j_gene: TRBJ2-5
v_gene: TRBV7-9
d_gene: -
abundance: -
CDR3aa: CSSSLEGETQYF
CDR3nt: TGTTCCAGCAGCTTAGAGGGGGAGACCCAGTACTTC

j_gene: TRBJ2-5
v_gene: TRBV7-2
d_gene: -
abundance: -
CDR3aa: CASSLVADIQETQYF
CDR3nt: TGTGCCAGCAGCTTAGTAGCGGACATACAAGAGACCCAGTACTTC

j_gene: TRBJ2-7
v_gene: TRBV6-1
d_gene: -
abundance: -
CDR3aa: CASSVEEYLRYEQYF
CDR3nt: TGTGCCAGCAGCGTCGAGGAGTACCTTCGCTACGAGCAGTACTTC

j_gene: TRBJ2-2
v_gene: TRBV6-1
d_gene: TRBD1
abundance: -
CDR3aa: CASSENRGTGELFF
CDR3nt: TGTGCCAGCAGTGAAAACAGGGGCACCGGGGAGCTGTTTTTT

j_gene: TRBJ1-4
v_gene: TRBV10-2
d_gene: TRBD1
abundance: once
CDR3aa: CASRGQGAGEKLFF
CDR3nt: TGCGCCAGCAGAGGACAGGGGGCGGGTGAAAAACTGTTTTTT

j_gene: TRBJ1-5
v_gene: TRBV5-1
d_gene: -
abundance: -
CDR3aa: CASTDGGNQPQHF
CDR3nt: TGCGCCAGCACGGATGGAGGCAATCAGCCCCAGCATTTT

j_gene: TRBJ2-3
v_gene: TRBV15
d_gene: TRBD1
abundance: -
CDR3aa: CATSRGTGGVTQYF
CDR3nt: TGTGCCACCAGCAGAGGGACAGGGGGCGTAACGCAGTATTTT

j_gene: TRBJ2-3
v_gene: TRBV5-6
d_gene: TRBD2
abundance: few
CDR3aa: CASSLLAGGTDTQYF
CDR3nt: TGTGCCAGCAGCTTGCTAGCGGGGGGCACAGATACGCAGTATTTT

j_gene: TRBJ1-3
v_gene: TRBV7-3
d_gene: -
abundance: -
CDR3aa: CASSLQEGSGNTIYF
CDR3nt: TGTGCCAGCAGCTTACAAGAGGGTTCCGGAAACACCATATATTTT

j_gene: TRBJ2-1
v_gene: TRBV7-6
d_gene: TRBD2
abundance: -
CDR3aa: CASSGEVAGVGEQFF
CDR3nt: TGTGCCAGCAGCGGGGAGGTAGCGGGAGTAGGGGAGCAGTTCTTC

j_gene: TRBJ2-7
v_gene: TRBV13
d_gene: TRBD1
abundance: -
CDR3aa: CASSPSGQGHYEQYF
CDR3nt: TGTGCCAGCAGCCCCTCGGGACAGGGACACTACGAGCAGTACTTC